This T cell receptor beta chain was found in a study of CD8 T cells in ankylosing spondylitis. Findings of the study overall: Eight highly homologous variants made up a TCR beta motif, and this motif appeared characteristic of ankylosing spondylitis blood.

5'-RACE, quantitative and with molecular barcodes, yielded the TCR beta libraries. One entry per CDR3 protein, called by TCRdb with MiXCR from the 5' RACE reads. The sample lists 350,000 or so distinct CDR3 sequences; about 14% were seen once. As regards this clonotype: Antigen unknown.

The sequencing sample was made of blood, either unsorted or a sorted T cell fraction (not recorded which). The source of this sequence is a male donor with ankylosing spondylitis or in good health (not recorded which).

DNA for the CDR3: TGTGCCAGCAGTGAACTAGCGGGAGGGCCCTGGCGCGAGCAGTACTTC. Translated: CASSELAGGPWREQYF. This rearrangement joins TRBV6-1 to TRBJ2-7, with 12 bases matching TRBD2. From germline, CDR1 is MNHNS and CDR2 SASEGT. This CDR3 comprises 16 residues. Germline trimming cut 2 bases from V and 6 bases from J; bases unmatched to any gene: 8.